This T cell receptor (beta chain) was observed in a study of vaccination and CD4 T cells after COVID-19. Study-wide results and caveats: Spike mono-reactive status applied to 304 of 307 vaccine-specific clones in convalescent patients. The appearance of a median about 90% of reactive clones in convalescent patients occurred only post-vaccination.

As regards this clonotype: Its antigen is unknown.

Regarding treatment: approximately nine-day PBMC culture with coronavirus spike peptide pools or control peptides (ViraFEST assay). After culture for about ten days, isolation of CD4+ T cells was performed by negative selection. Trimming removed 0 bases at V and 10 bases at J, with 20 bases between. This CDR3 is built from 17 residues. Germline V gives CDR1 SGHKS, CDR2 YYEKEE (reference sequence). Cultured CD4+ T cell DNA underwent sequencing with the Oncomine TCR Beta short-read assay. TCRdb processed the PCR reads anew with MiXCR; each CDR3 protein has one entry. The sample includes around 9,300 distinct CDR3 sequences, around 37% seen only once; the top ten take more than 15%.

The material sequenced was CD4+ T cells from blood, cultured in vitro. This receptor was identified in a human donor who had recovered from COVID-19. The rearrangement joins TRBV5-5 to TRBJ1-6, with D possibly being TRBD1 (5 bases). The CDR3 DNA sequence: TGTGCCAGCAGCTTGGAGCCGGCAGGGTTGACTGGGTCACCCCTCCACTTT. It is translated as CASSLEPAGLTGSPLHF.